This T cell receptor beta chain was recovered during a study of blood T cell repertoires in COVID-19. Turning to the study itself: Researchers got acute and convalescent COVID-19 samples from the United States, Italy and Spain.

The length of the CDR3 is 18 residues. Germline V lookup: CDR1 SGDLS, CDR2 YYNGEE. Trimming took off 0 bases at V and 4 bases at J, with 19 bases between the two ends. Original analysis: Amplifying reference gene primers gave estimates of nucleated cell counts. Data came from immunoSEQ multiplex PCR; TCRdb stores just in-frame clones and leaves some out. That table furnishes V, J and clone size, whereas the DNA furnished D and trimming. The sample gives approximately 300,000 clones, about 87% of which show up once; approximately 5.3% is in the top ten. The study recruited people aged about 18 to 90 years across about 25 US areas. Cohorts were based on clinical histories the participants reported.

This receptor was identified in a woman in her thirties who had recovered from COVID-19. The genes are TRBV9 and TRBJ1-4; perhaps TRBD1 as D (5 bases). Specimen: PBMCs or T cells enriched from blood (not recorded which). CDR3 sequence: CASSVGRGGRGGNEKLFF. In DNA, the CDR3 is TGTGCCAGCAGCGTAGGGAGGGGAGGGCGCGGGGGTAATGAAAAACTGTTTTTT.